This TCR beta chain is drawn from a study of cytomegalovirus exposure and HLA in healthy donors. V shed 4 bases and J shed 4 bases, with 12 bases lying between them. The CDR3 sequence is 14 residues long. Germline CDR1 is SEHNR and CDR2 is FQNEAQ (reference sequence). Researchers ran the PCR with 60 Vbeta and 13 Jbeta primers. Produced via immunoSEQ multiplex PCR; TCRdb's table is partial and in-frame only. The repertoire consists of 210,000 or so clones, with roughly 79% occurring once and the leading ten covering around 1.8%. V and J are TRBV7-9 and TRBJ2-3, with a tentative D call TRBD2 (6 bases). Material: PBMCs. The clonotype comes from a man between 18 and 35 years old in good health and CMV-seronegative. CDR3: CASSSTSGSDTQYF. In DNA, the CDR3 is TGTGCCAGCAGCTCGACTAGTGGGTCAGATACGCAGTATTTT.